These 5 T cell receptor beta chains were all obtained from the same sample, sequenced in a study of T cell responses to AZD1222 COVID-19 vaccine. Some clones are missing from TCRdb's copy, which holds only in-frame ones; the method was immunoSEQ multiplex PCR. The sample holds some 120,000 clones, more than 65% seen once. Sample: peripheral blood, taken 28 days after the second AZD1222 dose. The origin of the receptors is an adult who received the AZD1222 COVID-19 vaccine.

The gene calls are TRBV4-1 and TRBJ1-2, with D possibly matching TRBD1 (6 bases). Trimming left V 0 bases short and J 4 bases short, with 21 bases between. This CDR3 is 18 amino acids long. Germline V gives CDR1 MGHRA, CDR2 YSYEKL. The CDR3, as DNA: TGCGCCAGCAGCCAAGACCCACCTCCCACCAGGGGAATCTATGGCTACACCTTC. Protein sequence: CASSQDPPPTRGIYGYTF.

This chain connects TRBV29-1 to TRBJ1-1; D not certain. V was pared by 7 bases and J by 2 bases, with 8 bases between. The CDR3 is made up of 11 amino acids. Germline CDR1 SQVTM, CDR2 ANQGSEA. In DNA, the CDR3 is TGCAGCGGGGGTTATAACACTGAAGCTTTCTTT. Amino acids: CSGGYNTEAFF.

The chain joins TRBV6-1 to TRBJ2-3, with D possibly being TRBD1 (5 bases). The CDR3 is 14 residues long. Trimming removed 3 bases at V and 2 bases at J, with 9 bases between. Germline values: CDR1 MNHNS, CDR2 SASEGT. The CDR3 spells CASSDGHITDTQYF. For the CDR3, the DNA is TGTGCCAGCAGTGATGGACACATCACAGATACGCAGTATTTT.

A few counts support this clone. This chain links TRBV9 with TRBJ2-1, with D perhaps given as TRBD1 or TRBD2 (5 bases each). CDR1 and CDR2 (germline): SGDLS, YYNGEE. The V end was cut by 0 bases, the J end by 7 bases, with 17 bases between. This CDR3 is built from 16 residues. The chain's CDR3 is CASSVVWDPLGNEQFF. DNA for the CDR3: TGTGCCAGCAGCGTAGTTTGGGACCCACTTGGGAATGAGCAGTTCTTC.

In the case of this clone: A junction boundary mismatches the germline segment, possibly from a read error. This chain joins TRBV7-7 and TRBJ2-7, with D hard to call. CDR1 SSHAT and CDR2 FNYEAQ come from the germline V gene (reference sequence). The CDR3 is 14 amino acids. The CDR3 region has the DNA TGTGCTAGCAGCTTAGGGCAGGCCCCCTACGAGCAGTACTTC. This sequence encodes CASSLGQAPYEQYF.